This T cell receptor beta chain was recovered during a study of shared clonotypes between healthy human individuals. Study-level findings and limits: Some naive CD4 clonotypes, around 4.7%, turned up in common across a few donors.

The authors loaded 200 ng DNA, 30,000 to 35,000 T cell genomes, into sorted-subset replicate PCRs. Using immunoSEQ multiplex PCR, the repertoire was profiled, and TCRdb retains in-frame clones only, with some absent. This sample has 2.3 million or so clones, with 85% to 95% found just once. The CDR3 has 16 amino acids. Trimming cost V 4 bases and J 2 bases, with 17 bases left between them. The germline V gene has CDR1 LNHDA and CDR2 SQIVND (reference sequence). A note on this clone: No antigen is known for it.

The chain carries TRBV19 and TRBJ1-1, with a weak D call TRBD1 (5 bases). Sequenced material: naive CD4+ T cells from PBMCs. Subset in this sample: CD45RA+ positively selected. This receptor was taken from a man between 18 and 29 years old in good health. Some clones in this sample may be carry-over from other donors' samples. CDR3: CASSSARETINTEAFF. The CDR3, as DNA: TGTGCCAGTAGTAGTGCCAGGGAGACGATTAACACTGAAGCTTTCTTT.